These 27 T cell receptor beta chains were sequenced from one sample in a study of blood T cell repertoires in COVID-19. Only in-frame clones appear in the TCRdb table, and some are missing; sequencing was by immunoSEQ multiplex PCR. In the table there are around 120,000 clones, 85% of which are singletons. The specimen was peripheral blood. All receptors derive from a human donor in a cohort sampled during active COVID-19.

The chain employs TRBV18 and TRBJ1-6; D remains unclear. CDR1 KGHSH and CDR2 LQKENI come from the germline V gene. Trimming took off 0 bases at V and 0 bases at J, with 6 bases between the two ends. The CDR3 covers 16 residues. The CDR3: CASSPPRSSYNSPLHF. The CDR3 DNA sequence: TGTGCCAGCTCACCACCTCGGAGCTCCTATAATTCACCCCTCCACTTT.

This clone occurred once. At the DNA level, this CDR3 is encoded by other sequences in the same sample as well. The chain employs TRBV5-6 and TRBJ2-3; 8 nucleotides line up with TRBD1. V gave up 4 bases and J gave up 1 base; unmatched junction bases: 5. The CDR3 has 15 amino acids. Germline-derived CDR1 and CDR2 are SGHDT and YYEEEE. CDR3 amino acids: CASSLGTGGTDTQYF. Written as DNA, the CDR3 is TGTGCCAGCAGCCTTGGGACAGGAGGCACAGATACGCAGTATTTT.

The chain links TRBV5-1 to TRBJ1-6, with D possibly being TRBD1 (6 bases). The V end lost 2 bases, the J end lost 7 bases, and 16 bases lay between the germline ends. Germline CDR1 SGHRS, CDR2 YFSETQ. CDR3 length: 16 amino acids. DNA for the CDR3: TGCGCCAGCAGCTTCAGCGGGGGCGGGCCCAATTCACCCCTCCACTTT. Its translation: CASSFSGGGPNSPLHF.

Ten or more counts support this clone. This chain uses TRBV5-1 with TRBJ1-5; D gene unclear. V dropped 4 bases and J dropped 2 bases, with 10 bases sitting between them. The germline V gene has CDR1 SGHRS and CDR2 YFSETQ. The CDR3 has 14 amino acids. This chain's CDR3 is CASSQGDGNQPQHF. CDR3 bases: TGCGCCAGCAGCCAAGGAGACGGCAATCAGCCCCAGCATTTT.

The chain links TRBV7-2 to TRBJ1-1; TRBD1 matches 8 bases. Per germline, CDR1 SGHTA and CDR2 FQGNSA. The CDR3 has 14 residues. V lost 4 bases, J lost 3 bases, and 4 bases stayed unmatched. The CDR3 sequence is CASSSKQGDTEAFF. The CDR3 region has the DNA TGTGCCAGCAGCTCCAAACAGGGGGACACTGAAGCTTTCTTT.

This clone is a singleton in its sample. V gene TRBV11-3 combines with J gene TRBJ1-1; 12 bases match TRBD1. The length of the CDR3 is 16 residues. V lost 1 base and J lost 1; bases outside the gene matches: 1. Per germline, CDR1 SGHNT and CDR2 YENEEA. The CDR3 DNA is TGTGCCAGCAGCTTAGGGGGACAGGGGGCGAACACTGAAGCTTTCTTT. Encoded protein: CASSLGGQGANTEAFF.

This clone was seen a single time. CDR3 loop: CASSRTGSGNTIYF. CDR3 DNA: TGTGCCAGCAGCCGGACAGGGTCCGGAAACACCATATATTTT. The chain uses TRBV7-2 and TRBJ1-3; 8 nucleotides line up with TRBD1. The CDR3 is 14 residues long. Germline V gene data show CDR1 as SGHTA and CDR2 as FQGNSA. The ends lost 5 bases at V and 4 bases at J; junction bases unmatched: 4.

This clone was picked up a small number of times. The rearrangement joins TRBV7-9 to TRBJ1-2; no reliable D call. This CDR3 has 13 residues. The V end lost 5 bases, the J end lost 6 bases, and 13 bases lay between the germline ends. Germline V gene lookup returns CDR1 SEHNR and CDR2 FQNEAQ (reference sequence). The CDR3 reads CASSPLNEDGYTF. DNA of the CDR3: TGTGCCAGCAGCCCCCTGAACGAGGATGGCTACACCTTC.

The V and J genes are TRBV5-1 and TRBJ2-3; 7 bases line up with TRBD1. Germline assignment: CDR1 SGHRS and CDR2 YFSETQ. The CDR3 has 15 amino acids. Trimming at V came to 0 bases and at J to 2 bases, leaving 3 bases not matched to a gene. In DNA, the CDR3 is TGCGCCAGCAGCTTGGTCGACAGGGCCACAGATACGCAGTATTTT. Translating gives CASSLVDRATDTQYF.

This clone was observed a handful of times. V and J are TRBV7-9 and TRBJ1-6; weak D call: TRBD1 (5 bases). V lost 1 base to trimming and J lost 0 bases, with 13 bases between them. Germline loops: CDR1 SEHNR, CDR2 FQNEAQ (reference sequence). The CDR3 has 18 residues. CDR3 sequence: CASSLGDFRSSYNSPLHF. CDR3 nucleotide sequence: TGTGCCAGCAGCTTAGGGGACTTTAGGAGCTCCTATAATTCACCCCTCCACTTT.

The rearrangement links TRBV5-4 to TRBJ1-2; TRBD1 is a possible D gene (6 bases). Germline V lookup: CDR1 SGHNT, CDR2 YYREEE (reference sequence). The CDR3 runs to 14 residues. Trimming took off 3 bases at V and 8 bases at J, with 17 bases between the two ends. The CDR3 DNA follows: TGTGCCAGCAGCTCTCCCCAGGGGAGGGAAGGCTACACCTTC. Translating it yields CASSSPQGREGYTF.

The chain joins TRBV6-5 to TRBJ1-1; tentatively, D is TRBD1 (5 bases). This CDR3 spans 14 amino acids. Germline-derived CDR1 and CDR2 are MNHEY and SVGAGI. V shed 3 bases and J shed 4 bases, with 12 bases lying between them. CDR3 region: CASSYMVGLTEAFF. The CDR3 DNA reads TGTGCCAGCAGTTATATGGTGGGGCTCACTGAAGCTTTCTTT.

J is TRBJ2-7 and V is TRBV6-5; 8 bases are a match to TRBD1. CDR1 and CDR2 (germline): MNHEY, SVGAGI. V trimming: 8 bases; J trimming: 3 bases; junction bases outside the gene matches: 9. CDR3 size: 14 residues. CDR3 in amino acids: CASVSGTGSYEQYF. CDR3 in DNA: TGTGCCAGCGTCTCCGGGACAGGCAGCTACGAGCAGTACTTC.

J is TRBJ2-1 and V is TRBV6-1; 7 bases align to TRBD2. The germline CDR1 and CDR2 sequences are MNHNS and SASEGT. The CDR3 loop spans 15 amino acids. V trimming: 2 bases; J trimming: 2 bases; junction bases outside the gene matches: 3. CDR3 bases: TGTGCCAGCAGTGAACCTAGCGGAACCTACAATGAGCAGTTCTTC. Translation gives CASSEPSGTYNEQFF.

The V call is TRBV6-5, the J call TRBJ1-1; D is perhaps TRBD1 (6 bases). Germline V gene lookup returns CDR1 MNHEY and CDR2 SVGAGI. V was cut by 8 bases and J by 7 bases, with 17 bases left in between. This CDR3 spans 13 amino acids. The CDR3 sequence is CASEETGGLEAFF. DNA for the CDR3: TGTGCCAGCGAGGAGACGGGGGGCCTTGAAGCTTTCTTT.

The count of this clone is one. The chain is built from TRBV11-2 and TRBJ2-7; 11 bases match TRBD2. V lost 8 bases, J lost 1 base, and 13 bases stayed unmatched. The CDR3 runs 17 residues. The V gene's germline CDR1 is SGHAT and CDR2 FQNNGV. CDR3 coding DNA: TGTGCCAGCGTTAAGGGTAGCGGGGGGGCCGGTTCCTACGAGCAGTACTTC. Translation gives CASVKGSGGAGSYEQYF. The full variable domain, completed using reference TRBV11-2 and TRBJ2-7, is EAGVAQSPRYKIIEKRQSVAFWCNPISGHATLYWYQQILGQGPKLLIQFQNNGVVDDSQLPKDRFSAERLKGVDSTLKIQPAKLEDSAVYLCASVKGSGGAGSYEQYFGPGTRLTVT.

The chain recombines TRBV12-3 or TRBV12-4 with TRBJ2-1; D is unresolved. This CDR3 region has 12 residues. Deletions cut 2 bases from V and 15 bases from J, with 14 bases between. CDR3 coding DNA: TGTGCCAGCAGTTTAAGGTTGGCAGGTCCGTTCTTC. Encoded protein: CASSLRLAGPFF.

The chain has TRBV6-5 and TRBJ2-3; D ambiguous. Germline V gene lookup returns CDR1 MNHEY and CDR2 SVGAGI. CDR3 length: 13 residues. V was trimmed by 5 bases and J by 6 bases, leaving 12 bases between them. CDR3 bases: TGTGCCAGCAGTACCCAAAACTCTGATACGCAGTATTTT. Its translation is CASSTQNSDTQYF.

This sequence joins TRBV18 and TRBJ1-4; the D is unclear. V was trimmed by 4 bases and J by 5 bases, leaving 11 bases between them. Germline loops: CDR1 KGHSH, CDR2 LQKENI. CDR3 length: 14 amino acids. The CDR3 bases are TGTGCCAGCTCACTTCGTGGAGGGAATGAAAAACTGTTTTTT. Its translation: CASSLRGGNEKLFF.

This chain connects TRBV7-9 to TRBJ1-2; D may be TRBD1 (5 bases). The CDR3 covers 14 residues. Trimming took 5 bases from V and 6 from J, leaving 16 bases between them. Germline V gene lookup returns CDR1 SEHNR and CDR2 FQNEAQ (reference sequence). CDR3 in DNA: TGTGCCAGCAGCCCCCAGGGTCCCCGGGATGGCTACACCTTC. Its translation is CASSPQGPRDGYTF.

Here the CDR3 reads CATSDPTGGSKNIQYF. As DNA, the CDR3 is TGTGCCACCAGTGATCCCACAGGGGGCTCTAAAAACATTCAGTACTTC. This rearrangement joins TRBV24-1 to TRBJ2-4; 9 bases are a match to TRBD1. J was trimmed by 4 bases and V by 3 bases; bases with no gene match: 6. CDR1 and CDR2 (germline): KGHDR, SFDVKD. The CDR3 length is 16 residues.

The V gene is TRBV2, the J gene TRBJ2-5; 9 nucleotides align to TRBD2. Germline values: CDR1 SNHLY, CDR2 FYNNEI. The CDR3 is 15 residues long. The trim removed 6 bases at V and 1 base at J, leaving 6 bases unmatched. As DNA, the CDR3 is TGTGCCAGCAGGTTCTCGCGGGGGGGCCAAGAGACCCAGTACTTC. Translated: CASRFSRGGQETQYF.

The V gene is TRBV19, the J gene TRBJ2-2; TRBD1 matches at 10 bases. V lost 9 bases, J lost 6 bases, and 1 base stayed unmatched. Germline V gene lookup returns CDR1 LNHDA and CDR2 SQIVND (reference sequence). CDR3 length: 12 residues. CDR3 protein: CASGQGAGELFF. The CDR3 coding sequence is TGTGCCAGCGGACAGGGGGCCGGGGAGCTGTTTTTT. Full variable domain (missing parts from reference TRBV19 and TRBJ2-2): DGGITQSPKYLFRKEGQNVTLSCEQNLNHDAMYWYRQDPGQGLRLIYYSQIVNDFQKGDIAEGYSVSREKKESFPLTVTSAQKNPTAFYLCASGQGAGELFFGEGSRLTVL.

This rearrangement joins TRBV19 to TRBJ2-3, with TRBD2 as a possible D gene (7 bases). The CDR3 is 17 residues long. The germline V and J ends were trimmed by 6 bases and 3 bases, with 22 bases remaining between them. The germline V gene encodes CDR1 LNHDA and CDR2 SQIVND (reference sequence). The CDR3 bases are TGTGCCAGTAGGGGGGCTTTTCAGGTGGGAGGGACAGATACGCAGTATTTT. Translated: CASRGAFQVGGTDTQYF.

The chain has TRBV6-2 or TRBV6-3 and TRBJ1-1; 7 bases align to TRBD1. With 0 bases clipped from V and 3 bases from J, the junction kept 4 bases outside the gene matches. There are 15 residues in the CDR3. CDR1 MNHEY and CDR2 SVGEGT come from the germline V gene. The CDR3, as DNA: TGTGCCAGCAGTTACTCCCATACAGGGGACACTGAAGCTTTCTTT. Translated: CASSYSHTGDTEAFF.

This clone was detected only once. This chain connects TRBV28 to TRBJ1-1; 8 bases map to TRBD1. The CDR3 has 15 residues. CDR1 is MDHEN and CDR2 is SYDVKM in the germline V gene. The V segment lost 5 bases and the J segment 4 bases; nucleotides outside the gene matches: 9. The CDR3 DNA sequence: TGTGCCAGCAGTACTGGACAGGGCATGGGCACTGAAGCTTTCTTT. Translation: CASSTGQGMGTEAFF. The entire variable domain, with the rest obtained from reference TRBV28 and TRBJ1-1, is as follows: DVKVTQSSRYLVKRTGEKVFLECVQDMDHENMFWYRQDPGLGLRLIYFSYDVKMKEKGDIPEGYSVSREKKERFSLILESASTNQTSMYLCASSTGQGMGTEAFFGQGTRLTVV.

The CDR3 region is CASSWTGGYEQYF. As DNA, the CDR3 is TGTGCCAGCAGCTGGACAGGGGGCTACGAGCAGTACTTC. V usage is TRBV12-3 or TRBV12-4 and J usage is TRBJ2-7; 10 positions agree with TRBD1. Trimming cost V 6 bases and J 3 bases; bases outside gene matches: 2. The CDR3 runs 13 residues.